These T cell receptor beta chains were read from a single sample in a study of blood T cell repertoires in COVID-19. TCRdb keeps only in-frame clones here, not all; method: immunoSEQ multiplex PCR. The table includes around 280,000 clones, approximately 86% detected once. The sequenced material came from peripheral blood. The receptors were gathered from a woman aged 30 to 39 who had recovered from COVID-19. CDR3s include the opening cysteine and the closing phenylalanine or tryptophan. A D gene is named only where the DNA matches it firmly. Expanded clones get a size class; other rows say once, few or many, or leave the size out.

d_call: .; j_call: TRBJ1-4; v_call: TRBV4-2; clone_size: few; cdr3_nt: TGTGCCAGCAGCCCCTCTGAGAGTGCAACTAATGAAAAACTGTTTTTT; cdr3_aa: CASSPSESATNEKLFF
d_call: TRBD2; j_call: TRBJ2-3; v_call: TRBV7-2; clone_size: .; cdr3_nt: TGTGCCAGCAGCTTAGTGAGGATGGTCGGGAGCGGGGTGGATACGCAGTATTTT; cdr3_aa: CASSLVRMVGSGVDTQYF
d_call: .; j_call: TRBJ1-5; v_call: TRBV18; clone_size: .; cdr3_nt: TGTGCCAGCTCCGACGGGGGGGCAGCCAATCAGCCCCAGCATTTT; cdr3_aa: CASSDGGAANQPQHF
d_call: TRBD1; j_call: TRBJ1-1; v_call: TRBV5-1; clone_size: once; cdr3_nt: TGCGCCAGCAGCCCCATGACAGGGACTGAAGCTTTCTTT; cdr3_aa: CASSPMTGTEAFF
d_call: .; j_call: TRBJ1-1; v_call: TRBV19; clone_size: .; cdr3_nt: TGTGCCAGTAGCCAACAGGGGAACACTGAAGCTTTCTTT; cdr3_aa: CASSQQGNTEAFF
d_call: .; j_call: TRBJ2-3; v_call: TRBV5-6; clone_size: once; cdr3_nt: TGTGCCAGCAGCTCCTTATCAGATACGCAGTATTTT; cdr3_aa: CASSSLSDTQYF
d_call: TRBD1; j_call: TRBJ1-4; v_call: TRBV27; clone_size: .; cdr3_nt: TGTGCCAGCACCAAGACAGGGGCTGGTGAAAAACTGTTTTTT; cdr3_aa: CASTKTGAGEKLFF
d_call: TRBD2; j_call: TRBJ2-1; v_call: TRBV4-1; clone_size: .; cdr3_nt: TGCGCCAGAGAGGTTGGACTAGCGGGATACTCCTACAATGAGCAGTTCTTC; cdr3_aa: CAREVGLAGYSYNEQFF
d_call: TRBD1; j_call: TRBJ2-7; v_call: TRBV10-1; clone_size: .; cdr3_nt: TGCGCCAGCAGTGACGGGACAGGGGCCGTTTACGAGCAGTACTTC; cdr3_aa: CASSDGTGAVYEQYF
d_call: TRBD1; j_call: TRBJ1-1; v_call: TRBV6-2/TRBV6-3; clone_size: .; cdr3_nt: TGTGCCAGCAGCCGACAGGGGGGAGGCACTGAAGCTTTCTTT; cdr3_aa: CASSRQGGGTEAFF
d_call: TRBD1; j_call: TRBJ2-5; v_call: TRBV5-1; clone_size: .; cdr3_nt: TGCGCCAGCAGCTACGGGACAGGGGTAGAGACCCAGTACTTC; cdr3_aa: CASSYGTGVETQYF
d_call: TRBD1; j_call: TRBJ2-7; v_call: TRBV3-1/TRBV3-2; clone_size: once; cdr3_nt: TGTGCCAGCAGCCTGGCGACAGGGGCGTACGAGCAGTACTTC; cdr3_aa: CASSLATGAYEQYF
d_call: TRBD2; j_call: TRBJ2-5; v_call: TRBV7-9; clone_size: .; cdr3_nt: TGTGCCAGCAGCTTAGGGGAACTAGCGTTCACTCAAGAGACCCAGTACTTC; cdr3_aa: CASSLGELAFTQETQYF
d_call: TRBD2; j_call: TRBJ2-7; v_call: TRBV9; clone_size: once; cdr3_nt: TGTGCCAGCAGCGTCTCTAGCGGGAACGTCTACGAGCAGTACTTC; cdr3_aa: CASSVSSGNVYEQYF
d_call: .; j_call: TRBJ1-5; v_call: TRBV30; clone_size: .; cdr3_nt: TGTGCCTGGAGTGCTTCAGCAGCGGGCAATCAGCCCCAGCATTTT; cdr3_aa: CAWSASAAGNQPQHF
d_call: TRBD2; j_call: TRBJ2-3; v_call: TRBV11-2; clone_size: .; cdr3_nt: TGTGCCAGCAGCGCGAACGCGGGACTAGCGGGACTCACAGATACGCAGTATTTT; cdr3_aa: CASSANAGLAGLTDTQYF
d_call: TRBD2; j_call: TRBJ2-1; v_call: TRBV4-2; clone_size: many; cdr3_nt: TGTGCCAGCAGCCAAGAAGCGGGGGGGCCCAATGAGCAGTTCTTC; cdr3_aa: CASSQEAGGPNEQFF
d_call: .; j_call: TRBJ1-2; v_call: TRBV5-1; clone_size: .; cdr3_nt: TGCGCCAGCAGCCAAGGACAGAGATTCTCCTATGGCTACACCTTC; cdr3_aa: CASSQGQRFSYGYTF
d_call: .; j_call: TRBJ1-5; v_call: TRBV2; clone_size: .; cdr3_nt: TGTGCCAGCAGTGAGGGCAGACGACAGCCCCAGCATTTT; cdr3_aa: CASSEGRRQPQHF
d_call: .; j_call: TRBJ2-5; v_call: TRBV21-1; clone_size: .; cdr3_nt: TGTGCCAGCTTTGGGGGCAAAAAAGAGACCCAGTACTTC; cdr3_aa: CASFGGKKETQYF
d_call: .; j_call: TRBJ2-7; v_call: TRBV30; clone_size: few; cdr3_nt: TGTGCCTGGAGTGTGTCAGGTGGCTCGGGGGAGCAGTACTTC; cdr3_aa: CAWSVSGGSGEQYF
d_call: .; j_call: TRBJ1-5; v_call: TRBV7-2; clone_size: .; cdr3_nt: TGTGCCAGCAGCTTAGTCCCAGGTACGGGGGGCGTGGATCAGCCCCAGCATTTT; cdr3_aa: CASSLVPGTGGVDQPQHF
d_call: .; j_call: TRBJ1-1; v_call: TRBV14; clone_size: .; cdr3_nt: TGTGCCAGCAGCTTTAGCACTGAAGCTTTCTTT; cdr3_aa: CASSFSTEAFF
d_call: .; j_call: TRBJ2-1; v_call: TRBV5-6; clone_size: .; cdr3_nt: TGTGCCAGCAGCTTGTATTCGAGTAATGAGCAGTTCTTC; cdr3_aa: CASSLYSSNEQFF
d_call: .; j_call: TRBJ2-1; v_call: TRBV28; clone_size: .; cdr3_nt: TGTGCCAGCAACCGACTGCGGTCTTCTCATGAGCAGTTCTTC; cdr3_aa: CASNRLRSSHEQFF